This T cell receptor (beta chain) was identified during a study of blood T cell repertoires in COVID-19. Study information: Material from acute and convalescent COVID-19 was sourced from the United States, Italy and Spain. From T cells, B-cell-depleted T cells, or PBMCs came the material, which was cDNA or gDNA.

This CDR3 contains 14 residues. CDR1 is SGDLS, CDR2 YYNGEE, per germline. V was shortened by 4 bases and J by 4 bases, with 12 bases between the two germline ends. Original methodology: The assay estimated nucleated cells by amplifying reference gene primers. Some clones are missing from TCRdb's copy, which holds only in-frame ones; the method was immunoSEQ multiplex PCR. V, J and clone size are taken as reported in that table, and D and trimming were inferred from the DNA itself. This table has 150,000 to 200,000 clones, 84% appearing once. The gene calls are TRBV9 and TRBJ2-1; a possible D gene is TRBD1 (5 bases). The TCR originated in a human donor with acute or convalescent COVID-19. The donor label of this sample is uncertain. What was sequenced was peripheral blood. The CDR3 DNA follows: TGTGCCAGCAGCCCCCGGGCAGGGTACAATGAGCAGTTCTTC. Protein: CASSPRAGYNEQFF. Together with reference TRBV9 and TRBJ2-1, the CDR3 gives the full variable domain: DSGVTQTPKHLITATGQRVTLRCSPRSGDLSVYWYQQSLDQGLQFLIQYYNGEERAKGNILERFSAQQFPDLHSELNLSSLELGDSALYFCASSPRAGYNEQFFGPGTRLTVL.